The 32 T cell receptor beta chains below were found in one sample sequenced in a study of T cells expressing NK-cell markers. TCRdb re-analyzed the 5' RACE reads; it lists each CDR3 protein once, without DNA. This repertoire includes roughly 280,000 distinct CDR3 sequences. Sequenced material: blood T cells: a sorted CD56 or NKG2C T cell subset, CD4+ or CD8+ T cells, or bulk PBMC T cells (not recorded which). The receptor source for this set is a man aged 18 to 29 in good health.

The rearrangement links TRBV5-1 to TRBJ2-1. Germline V gives CDR1 SGHRS, CDR2 YFSETQ. The CDR3 contains 15 residues. The CDR3 region is CASSSEAGGYNEQFF.

The chain carries TRBV18 and TRBJ2-2; absent DNA, TCRdb's TRBD2 call cannot be checked. The germline CDR1 and CDR2 sequences are KGHSH and LQKENI. This CDR3 has 16 residues. The CDR3 protein is CASSPLLADRTGELFF.

This sequence joins TRBV6-5 and TRBJ2-1; the D call of TRBD2 rests on TCRdb alone, since no DNA is present to check it. The germline V gene encodes CDR1 MNHEY and CDR2 SVGAGI. The CDR3 is made up of 15 amino acids. CDR3 residues: CASKISGTSYNEQFF.

V and J are TRBV11-2 and TRBJ2-1; without DNA, the TCRdb call of TRBD2 cannot be checked. This CDR3 is 15 amino acids long. Germline V gene data show CDR1 as SGHAT and CDR2 as FQNNGV. CDR3 amino acids: CASRGTSGRANEQFF.

The V gene is TRBV24-1, the J gene TRBJ2-5; TCRdb's D call, TRBD1, is unchecked because there is no DNA. Germline assignment: CDR1 KGHDR and CDR2 SFDVKD. The CDR3 extends over 14 amino acids. CDR3 residues: CATSLGGGWETQYF.

The gene calls are TRBV12-3 or TRBV12-4 and TRBJ2-1; TCRdb reports TRBD2, a call that lacks DNA to check it against. This CDR3 region has 16 residues. The CDR3 region is CASSPRLAGSYNEQFF.

The rearrangement joins TRBV6-1 to TRBJ1-2. The CDR3 is 15 residues long. The germline CDR1 and CDR2 sequences are MNHNS and SASEGT. The CDR3 reads CASSGRGSQSRGYTF.

V is TRBV11-2 and J is TRBJ2-7; there is no DNA to check the TCRdb D call of TRBD1. The germline CDR1 and CDR2 sequences are SGHAT and FQNNGV. The CDR3 spans 17 residues. CDR3 region: CASSAIMGQGGSYEQYF.

The chain uses TRBV7-8 and TRBJ2-3; TCRdb designates TRBD1, a call that cannot be tested without DNA. This CDR3 comprises 15 residues. Germline V gene lookup returns CDR1 SGHVS and CDR2 FQNEAQ. The chain's CDR3 is CASSQGQSSTDTQYF. Variable domain in full (rest from reference TRBV7-8 and TRBJ2-3): GAGVSQSPRYKVAKRGQDVALRCDPISGHVSLFWYQQALGQGPEFLTYFQNEAQLDKSGLPSDRFFAERPEGSVSTLKIQRTQQEDSAVYLCASSQGQSSTDTQYFGPGTRLTVL.

CDR3 sequence: CASSLTSTRHTDEQFF. The genes are TRBV7-7 and TRBJ2-1; the D gene TCRdb calls, TRBD2, cannot be checked with no DNA. The germline V gene has CDR1 SSHAT and CDR2 FNYEAQ (reference sequence). The CDR3 contains 16 residues.

The rearrangement uses TRBV7-6 and TRBJ2-2; checking the TCRdb D call of TRBD2 is not possible without DNA. Germline CDR1 reads SGHVS; CDR2 reads FNYEAQ. The CDR3 loop spans 14 amino acids. The chain's CDR3 is CATTSGLVYGELFF.

This chain links TRBV11-2 with TRBJ2-5; TCRdb calls TRBD1, which cannot be checked without DNA. From germline, CDR1 is SGHAT and CDR2 FQNNGV. The CDR3 contains 15 residues. The chain's CDR3 is CASSLEGTEQETQYF. The variable domain in full, with the rest retrieved from reference TRBV11-2 and TRBJ2-5, is EAGVAQSPRYKIIEKRQSVAFWCNPISGHATLYWYQQILGQGPKLLIQFQNNGVVDDSQLPKDRFSAERLKGVDSTLKIQPAKLEDSAVYLCASSLEGTEQETQYFGPGTRLLVL.

This chain joins TRBV11-3 and TRBJ2-5; TCRdb's D call of TRBD1 is untestable without DNA. CDR3 length equals 13 residues. Germline V gives CDR1 SGHNT, CDR2 YENEEA. This CDR3 reads CASSKRGFETQYF.

This sequence joins TRBV27 and TRBJ2-7; TCRdb lists TRBD1, though no DNA is available to test this call. Germline assignment: CDR1 MNHEY and CDR2 SMNVEV (reference sequence). The CDR3 contains 16 residues. The chain's CDR3 is CASSPYPGQGAREQYF.

This CDR3 reads CASSQGRINEQFF. The rearrangement links TRBV4-1 to TRBJ2-1; TCRdb picks TRBD2, but there is no DNA to check that call. This CDR3 contains 13 residues. Per germline, CDR1 MGHRA and CDR2 YSYEKL.

The genes are TRBV9 and TRBJ2-1; no DNA is available, so the TRBD1 call from TCRdb remains unchecked. This CDR3 has 16 amino acids. Per germline, CDR1 SGDLS and CDR2 YYNGEE. The chain's CDR3 is CASSGPREKRADEQFF.

This chain joins TRBV20-1 and TRBJ1-2; TCRdb reports TRBD1, a call that lacks DNA to check it against. Per the germline V gene, CDR1 is DFQATT and CDR2 is SNEGSKA (reference sequence). The CDR3 sequence is 14 residues long. CDR3 in amino acids: CSATDTGQNYGYTF.

The chain uses TRBV12-3 or TRBV12-4 and TRBJ1-6; without DNA, the TCRdb call of TRBD1 cannot be checked. The CDR3 consists of 15 residues. CDR3 residues: CASSLARASNSPLHF.

The gene calls are TRBV7-2 and TRBJ1-4; TCRdb designates TRBD1, a call that cannot be tested without DNA. Looked up from germline, CDR1 is SGHTA and CDR2 is FQGNSA. This CDR3 comprises 15 residues. CDR3 sequence: CASSLDGATGEKLFF.

The chain links TRBV20-1 to TRBJ2-7; the TCRdb call, TRBD1, lacks DNA for checking. The CDR3 totals 15 residues. Germline CDR1 DFQATT, CDR2 SNEGSKA (reference sequence). The CDR3 loop reads CSATSRDGTFYEQYF.

This chain connects TRBV6-1 to TRBJ2-2; TCRdb returns TRBD2, unconfirmable since there is no DNA. Germline V lookup: CDR1 MNHNS, CDR2 SASEGT. The CDR3 covers 16 residues. CDR3 sequence: CASSTLAGGPTGELFF.

The CDR3 region is CSVEPGASADTQYF. This rearrangement joins TRBV29-1 to TRBJ2-3; TCRdb calls TRBD1, which cannot be checked without DNA. The CDR3 sequence is 14 residues long. From germline, CDR1 is SQVTM and CDR2 ANQGSEA.

The chain recombines TRBV11-2 with TRBJ1-3. The germline V gene encodes CDR1 SGHAT and CDR2 FQNNGV. This CDR3 has 12 residues. CDR3 loop: CASSFDAGPIYF.

The chain uses TRBV6-2 or TRBV6-3 and TRBJ2-1; there is no DNA to check the TCRdb D call of TRBD2. CDR1 is MNHEY, CDR2 SVGEGT, per germline. CDR3 length: 13 amino acids. The CDR3 region is CASSRYLGYEQFF.

The chain links TRBV6-4 to TRBJ2-2; the TRBD1 assignment by TCRdb is unverifiable without DNA. The CDR3 runs to 16 residues. Looked up from germline, CDR1 is MRHNA and CDR2 is SNTAGT. CDR3 sequence reads: CASSRRQAGNTGELFF.

The chain has TRBV5-1 and TRBJ2-1. CDR1 SGHRS and CDR2 YFSETQ come from the germline V gene. The CDR3 is made up of 16 amino acids. The CDR3: CASSLFRGSSYNEQFF.

This chain links TRBV24-1 with TRBJ2-5; TCRdb's D call, TRBD2, is unchecked because there is no DNA. This CDR3 is built from 15 residues. Germline CDR1 reads KGHDR; CDR2 reads SFDVKD. Here the CDR3 reads CATSDFGGGSETQYF.

The chain uses TRBV30 and TRBJ2-7; there is no DNA to check the TCRdb D call of TRBD1. The CDR3 has 12 residues. In germline, CDR1 is GTSNPN, CDR2 SVGIG (reference sequence). This CDR3 reads CAWITGTYEQYF.

The chain recombines TRBV6-1 with TRBJ2-3; absent DNA, TCRdb's TRBD2 call cannot be checked. The germline V gene encodes CDR1 MNHNS and CDR2 SASEGT. This CDR3 comprises 17 residues. This chain's CDR3 is CASTPRSASESTDTQYF.

J is TRBJ1-2 and V is TRBV7-2. The CDR3 spans 15 residues. Germline CDR1 and CDR2: SGHTA and FQGNSA. CDR3 sequence reads: CASSLGPYPSWGYTF.

The chain links TRBV10-3 to TRBJ2-1; TCRdb returns TRBD2, unconfirmable since there is no DNA. The CDR3 has 13 residues. Germline CDR1 is ENHRY and CDR2 is SYGVKD. CDR3: CASRDGGDNEQFF.

The V call is TRBV12-3 or TRBV12-4, the J call TRBJ2-1; with no DNA, the TCRdb D assignment of TRBD2 cannot be verified. The CDR3 extends over 17 amino acids. The CDR3 reads CACSQREGPGPINEQFF.